One and the same sample provided the 20 T cell receptor beta chains below, sequenced in a study of OX40 agonist ivuxolimab in advanced cancers. Assay used: immunoSEQ multiplex PCR; TCRdb lists only in-frame clones, some missing. The sample consists of some 94,000 clones, under 95% of them appearing once. Sample: CD4+ or CD8+ T cells sorted from blood, taken in a trial of the OX40 agonist ivuxolimab. The receptors derive from an adult with an advanced solid tumor such as melanoma, head and neck, liver or kidney cancer.

The chain combines TRBV5-1 with TRBJ2-7; 7 nucleotides match TRBD2. The CDR3 has 14 amino acids. Trimming cost V 9 bases and J 0 bases; bases outside gene matches: 9. The germline CDR1 and CDR2 sequences are SGHRS and YFSETQ. The CDR3 bases are TGCGCCAACGGGAGGCAAGGGAGCTCCTACGAGCAGTACTTC. Protein product: CANGRQGSSYEQYF.

The chain recombines TRBV29-1 with TRBJ1-2; perhaps TRBD1 as D (5 bases). Looked up from germline, CDR1 is SQVTM and CDR2 is ANQGSEA. CDR3 length: 11 residues. The V end lost 6 bases, the J end lost 8 bases, and 13 bases lay between the germline ends. CDR3 sequence reads: CSVTTGGGYTF. The CDR3 nucleotides read TGCAGCGTCACTACAGGCGGGGGCTACACCTTC.

The rearrangement links TRBV15 to TRBJ2-1; D remains ambiguous. Germline lookup yields CDR1 LNHNV and CDR2 YYDKDF (reference sequence). This CDR3 spans 11 amino acids. V was trimmed by 5 bases and J by 6 bases, leaving 5 bases between them. CDR3 DNA: TGTGCCACCAGCCCCGGCAATGAGCAGTTCTTC. Its protein product is CATSPGNEQFF.

This chain uses TRBV19 with TRBJ1-1; the match to TRBD1 covers 8 bases. The CDR3 covers 13 residues. V lost 7 bases and J lost 4; bases outside the gene matches: 5. Germline V gene sequence: CDR1 LNHDA, CDR2 SQIVND (reference sequence). CDR3 sequence: CASTGQGGTEAFF. The CDR3 DNA reads TGTGCCAGTACCGGACAGGGAGGCACTGAAGCTTTCTTT. Together with reference TRBV19 and TRBJ1-1, the CDR3 gives the full variable domain: DGGITQSPKYLFRKEGQNVTLSCEQNLNHDAMYWYRQDPGQGLRLIYYSQIVNDFQKGDIAEGYSVSREKKESFPLTVTSAQKNPTAFYLCASTGQGGTEAFFGQGTRLTVV.

V is TRBV12-5 and J is TRBJ1-5; D not resolved. The CDR3 sequence is 13 residues long. CDR1 is LGHNT and CDR2 is FRNRAP in the germline V gene. Trimming cost V 2 bases and J 7 bases, with 9 bases left between them. The CDR3 region is CASGLTIDQPQHF. The CDR3 region has the DNA TGTGCTAGTGGTTTGACCATTGACCAGCCCCAGCATTTT.

This chain uses TRBV10-3 with TRBJ2-3; TRBD1 might be the D (5 bases). The V end was cut by 8 bases, the J end by 4 bases, with 7 bases between. The CDR3 covers 11 residues. The germline CDR1 and CDR2 sequences are ENHRY and SYGVKD. The CDR3 DNA sequence: TGTGCCATCGGGGCCCCAGATACGCAGTATTTT. This gives the protein CAIGAPDTQYF.

The genes are TRBV6-5 and TRBJ1-4; D might be TRBD1 (5 bases). The V gene lost 0 bases and the J gene lost 7 bases, with 12 bases spanning the gap. This CDR3 is 15 amino acids long. The germline gives CDR1 MNHEY, CDR2 SVGAGI. As DNA, the CDR3 is TGTGCCAGCAGTTACTCGAGGGCAGGGAGTGAAAAACTGTTTTTT. Amino acid sequence: CASSYSRAGSEKLFF.

The V and J genes are TRBV10-3 and TRBJ1-1; 8 bases map to TRBD1. Germline CDR1 and CDR2: ENHRY and SYGVKD. V shed 2 bases, J shed 4 bases, and the junction held 3 bases outside the gene matches. This CDR3 region has 14 residues. The CDR3 DNA follows: TGTGCCATCAGTGAGGGAGACAGGGGCACTGAAGCTTTCTTT. Protein sequence: CAISEGDRGTEAFF.

This clone was picked up one time. V gene TRBV5-6 combines with J gene TRBJ2-2, with TRBD2 matching over 10 bases. The CDR3 contains 16 residues. After removal of 5 bases from V and 5 bases from J, the junction contained 9 bases not matched to a gene. CDR1 is SGHDT, CDR2 YYEEEE, per germline. This chain's CDR3 is CASRLIAGGPTGELFF. The CDR3 DNA reads as TGTGCCAGCAGACTTATAGCGGGAGGCCCTACCGGGGAGCTGTTTTTT. The full variable domain, in which reference TRBV5-6 and TRBJ2-2 provide the parts outside the CDR3, is DAGVTQSPTHLIKTRGQQVTLRCSPKSGHDTVSWYQQALGQGPQFIFQYYEEEERQRGNFPDRFSGHQFPNYSSELNVNALLLGDSALYLCASRLIAGGPTGELFFGEGSRLTVL.

The rearrangement uses TRBV5-4 and TRBJ2-2; no clear D. The CDR3 runs to 13 residues. V lost 3 bases and J 6 bases, leaving 9 bases between the germline ends. The V gene's germline CDR1 is SGHNT and CDR2 YYREEE (reference sequence). The CDR3 nucleotides are TGTGCCAGCAGCTCCGATATCGCCGGGGAGCTGTTTTTT. This codes for CASSSDIAGELFF. Combining the CDR3 with reference TRBV5-4 and TRBJ2-2 gives the whole variable domain ETGVTQSPTHLIKTRGQQVTLRCSSQSGHNTVSWYQQALGQGPQFIFQYYREEENGRGNFPPRFSGLQFPNYSSELNVNALELDDSALYLCASSSDIAGELFFGEGSRLTVL.

The chain has TRBV7-9 and TRBJ1-2; D gene unclear. Germline-derived CDR1 and CDR2 are SEHNR and FQNEAQ (reference sequence). Trimming removed 3 bases from V and 3 bases from J, with 14 bases in between. The CDR3 consists of 15 residues. CDR3 in DNA: TGTGCCAGCAGCTTTGGGCACCCCATGGACTATGGCTACACCTTC. The encoded protein is CASSFGHPMDYGYTF.

The chain is built from TRBV6-1 and TRBJ2-3; D perhaps matches TRBD2 (5 bases). With 6 bases removed from V and 6 bases from J, the gap between germline ends came to 19 bases. This CDR3 contains 15 residues. CDR1 and CDR2 (germline): MNHNS, SASEGT. CDR3 sequence (DNA): TGTGCCAGCAGGGAGATTATCGCCCCGGGGGATACGCAGTATTTT. Protein product: CASREIIAPGDTQYF.

CDR3 DNA: TGTGCCAGCAGCTTGGGCGGGGGGGCAGGGAATGAGCAGTTCTTC. Its protein product is CASSLGGGAGNEQFF. J is TRBJ2-1 and V is TRBV5-4; 9 nucleotides match TRBD2. The CDR3 spans 15 residues. After removal of 0 bases from V and 7 bases from J, the junction contained 5 bases not matched to a gene. CDR1 and CDR2 (germline): SGHNT, YYREEE (reference sequence).

This chain joins TRBV14 and TRBJ2-7; D remains ambiguous. Trimming took off 2 bases at V and 5 bases at J, with 10 bases between the two ends. CDR1 and CDR2 from the germline V gene are SGHDN and FVKESK. The CDR3 totals 13 residues. This CDR3 reads CASSQSPLDEQYF. CDR3 DNA sequence: TGTGCCAGCAGCCAATCCCCTCTGGACGAGCAGTACTTC.

CDR3 sequence: CSVAVGNVAGGTGELFF. The CDR3 DNA is TGCAGCGTTGCCGTGGGTAACGTAGCGGGAGGTACCGGGGAGCTGTTTTTT. J is TRBJ2-2 and V is TRBV29-1; 10 bases match TRBD2. This CDR3 is 17 amino acids long. CDR1 SQVTM and CDR2 ANQGSEA come from the germline V gene. The trim removed 4 bases at V and 5 bases at J, leaving 13 bases unmatched.

This sequence joins TRBV28 and TRBJ1-2; 10 bases match TRBD1. With 5 bases clipped from V and 8 bases from J, the junction kept 5 bases outside the gene matches. Germline loops: CDR1 MDHEN, CDR2 SYDVKM. The CDR3 has 13 amino acids. As DNA, the CDR3 is TGTGCCAGCAGTCCCGACAGGGGGCGCGGCTACACCTTC. Amino acids: CASSPDRGRGYTF.

J is TRBJ1-2 and V is TRBV20-1; D remains unclear. V was clipped by 3 bases and J by 6 bases, with 5 bases between them. Germline V lookup: CDR1 DFQATT, CDR2 SNEGSKA (reference sequence). The CDR3 has 10 residues. CDR3 residues: CSASEDGYTF. DNA for the CDR3: TGCAGTGCTAGCGAGGATGGCTACACCTTC.

In nucleotides, the CDR3 is TGTGCCAGCAGCCCCACAGGGATGAGTGGAAACACCATATATTTT. It encodes CASSPTGMSGNTIYF. V and J are TRBV6-5 and TRBJ1-3, with a tentative D call TRBD1 (6 bases). V dropped 6 bases and J dropped 3 bases, with 15 bases sitting between them. The V gene's germline CDR1 is MNHEY and CDR2 SVGAGI. This CDR3 has 15 amino acids.

The rearrangement uses TRBV7-6 and TRBJ2-1; 8 nucleotides match TRBD2. CDR1 is SGHVS, CDR2 FNYEAQ, per germline. This CDR3 region has 14 residues. Trimming cost V 1 base and J 6 bases; bases outside gene matches: 2. Here the CDR3 reads CASSLEAGGNEQFF. The CDR3 bases are TGTGCCAGCAGCTTAGAGGCGGGAGGCAATGAGCAGTTCTTC.

The chain is built from TRBV6-6 and TRBJ1-5; TRBD1 matches 8 bases. Germline loops: CDR1 MNHNY, CDR2 SVGAGI (reference sequence). V was pared by 6 bases and J by 1 base, with 5 bases of the junction left unmatched. This CDR3 comprises 15 residues. CDR3: CASRAGGWSNQPQHF. For the CDR3, the DNA is TGTGCCAGCAGAGCAGGGGGCTGGAGCAATCAGCCCCAGCATTTT.